This TCR beta chain was identified during a study of radiation and T cells in renal cell carcinoma. General observations from the study: Without pretreatment biopsies, baseline tumor clonotype presence was undetermined.

V was pared by 3 bases and J by 0 bases, with 9 bases between. CDR3 length: 15 amino acids. CDR1 and CDR2 from the germline V gene are SGHNT and YENEEA. This clone was counted a few times. Its antigen is unidentified. The assay was immunoSEQ multiplex PCR, and TCRdb's table has in-frame clones only and misses some. Of around 140,000 clones in the sample, 65% to 90% were seen once. Documented time point: blood 4 weeks post-SBRT, at nephrectomy. Sample treatment: 15 Gy SBRT to primary tumor, nephrectomy 4 weeks later. The clonotype comes from a woman between 50 and 59 years old with renal cell carcinoma. The chain employs TRBV11-3 and TRBJ2-1; D is unresolved. Sequencing used blood, obtained from a patient whose treatment included radiotherapy and nephrectomy. CDR3 in amino acids: CASSLTPSSYNEQFF. CDR3 DNA sequence: TGTGCCAGCAGCTTGACTCCTAGCTCCTACAATGAGCAGTTCTTC.